Below, 18 T cell receptor beta chains from the same sample are listed, as sequenced in a study of cytomegalovirus exposure and HLA in healthy donors. Primers included in the PCR were 60 Vbeta and 13 Jbeta primers. Sequenced by immunoSEQ multiplex PCR; TCRdb stores in-frame clones only, minus some. The sample includes fewer than 200,000 clones, roughly 87% of them seen just once. Sequencing was done on a sample of PBMCs. The receptors were sampled from a boy aged 2-9 years in good health and CMV-seronegative.

The chain employs TRBV18 and TRBJ1-1; TRBD1 matches 8 bases. Germline CDR1 is KGHSH and CDR2 is LQKENI. The CDR3 covers 14 residues. V lost 6 bases, J lost 4 bases, and 7 bases stayed unmatched. The CDR3 is CASSLDRGSTEAFF. CDR3 coding DNA: TGTGCCAGCTCCTTAGACAGGGGATCCACTGAAGCTTTCTTT. Together with reference TRBV18 and TRBJ1-1, the CDR3 gives the full variable domain: NAGVMQNPRHLVRRRGQEARLRCSPMKGHSHVYWYRQLPEEGLKFMVYLQKENIIDESGMPKERFSAEFPKEGPSILRIQQVVRGDSAAYFCASSLDRGSTEAFFGQGTRLTVV.

The V and J genes are TRBV21-1 and TRBJ2-2; the table's D call, TRBD2, was not checked against the DNA. TRBV21-1 is recorded as a pseudogene. This CDR3 comprises 16 residues. CDR3 in amino acids: CASSNPGLAYTGELFF. In DNA, the CDR3 is TGTGCCAGCAGCAACCCGGGACTAGCGTACACCGGGGAGCTGTTTTTT.

The chain recombines TRBV28 with TRBJ2-3; 7 bases match TRBD2. V lost 3 bases and J lost 2; bases outside the gene matches: 8. Per germline, CDR1 MDHEN and CDR2 SYDVKM. This CDR3 region has 16 residues. The CDR3 loop is CASSFVAGENTDTQYF. The CDR3 DNA sequence: TGTGCCAGCAGTTTTGTGGCGGGGGAGAACACAGATACGCAGTATTTT.

This chain joins TRBV14 and TRBJ1-3; D is ambiguous. The CDR3 contains 14 residues. Between the trimmed V and J ends, which lost 2 bases and 0 bases, there was a span of 5 bases. The germline V gene encodes CDR1 SGHDN and CDR2 FVKESK. CDR3 DNA: TGTGCCAGCAGCCAACACAACTCTGGAAACACCATATATTTT. Its translation: CASSQHNSGNTIYF. The entire variable domain, with the rest obtained from reference TRBV14 and TRBJ1-3, is as follows: EAGVTQFPSHSVIEKGQTVTLRCDPISGHDNLYWYRRVMGKEIKFLLHFVKESKQDESGMPNNRFLAERTGGTYSTLKVQPAELEDSGVYFCASSQHNSGNTIYFGEGSWLTVV.

The genes are TRBV27 and TRBJ2-7; perhaps TRBD2 as D (6 bases). CDR3 size: 14 residues. Trimming pared 5 bases from V and 3 bases from J, leaving 14 bases between. Per germline, CDR1 MNHEY and CDR2 SMNVEV (reference sequence). In DNA form, the CDR3 reads TGTGCCAGCAGTCCACGGGGGAGCGGCTACGAGCAGTACTTC. It specifies CASSPRGSGYEQYF.

This chain uses TRBV6-5 with TRBJ1-1; D possibly corresponds to TRBD1 (5 bases). The V gene lost 6 bases and the J gene lost 2 bases, with 10 bases spanning the gap. Germline V lookup: CDR1 MNHEY, CDR2 SVGAGI. The CDR3 length is 13 residues. CDR3 nucleotides: TGTGCCAGCAGGCCAACAGGTAACACTGAAGCTTTCTTT. This gives the protein CASRPTGNTEAFF.

The CDR3, as DNA: TGTGCCAGTAGACGACAGGGGTCCTACGAGCAGTACTTC. Translated: CASRRQGSYEQYF. The chain employs TRBV19 and TRBJ2-7, with 8 bases lining up with TRBD1. The CDR3 is 13 residues long. The V gene's germline CDR1 is LNHDA and CDR2 SQIVND (reference sequence). V lost 6 bases to trimming and J lost 1 base; unmatched junction nucleotides: 2. Using reference TRBV19 and TRBJ2-7 for the parts outside the CDR3, the full variable domain is DGGITQSPKYLFRKEGQNVTLSCEQNLNHDAMYWYRQDPGQGLRLIYYSQIVNDFQKGDIAEGYSVSREKKESFPLTVTSAQKNPTAFYLCASRRQGSYEQYFGPGTRLTVT.

The chain carries TRBV5-4 and TRBJ2-5, with D perhaps matching TRBD1 (6 bases). Germline V gene sequence: CDR1 SGHNT, CDR2 YYREEE (reference sequence). The length of the CDR3 is 13 residues. V lost 5 bases to trimming and J lost 1 base, with 9 bases between them. The CDR3 DNA sequence: TGTGCCAGCAGACAGGGAGTCCAAGAGACCCAGTACTTC. Translating gives CASRQGVQETQYF.

CDR3 sequence reads: CASSISPNTEAFF. CDR3 coding DNA: TGTGCCAGTAGTATAAGCCCGAACACTGAAGCTTTCTTT. This chain links TRBV19 with TRBJ1-1; D is uncertain. The germline V gene has CDR1 LNHDA and CDR2 SQIVND (reference sequence). V shed 2 bases and J shed 1 base, with 5 bases lying between them. This CDR3 spans 13 amino acids.

V is TRBV5-1 and J is TRBJ2-5, with 10 bases identical to TRBD2. The junction had 3 bases not matched to a gene; V was cut back by 0 bases and J by 1 base. Germline assignment: CDR1 SGHRS and CDR2 YFSETQ. This CDR3 is 16 amino acids long. The CDR3 DNA sequence: TGCGCCAGCAGCTTGGCGGTAGCGGGGGGCCAAGAGACCCAGTACTTC. Protein product: CASSLAVAGGQETQYF.

This clone was recorded only once. The chain combines TRBV5-1 with TRBJ2-3; 10 bases align to TRBD2. This CDR3 is 16 amino acids long. Losses at the gene ends were 5 bases for V and 3 bases for J; bases not matched to a gene: 9. The germline gives CDR1 SGHRS, CDR2 YFSETQ. CDR3 coding DNA: TGCGCCAGCAGTCTTGAAGCGGGGGGGAAGACAGATACGCAGTATTTT. Translation: CASSLEAGGKTDTQYF.

The chain links TRBV9 to TRBJ2-1, with TRBD1 matching over 10 bases. Germline-derived CDR1 and CDR2 are SGDLS and YYNGEE. The CDR3 consists of 15 residues. Losses at the gene ends were 4 bases for V and 8 bases for J; bases not matched to a gene: 9. Written as DNA, the CDR3 is TGTGCCAGCAGCATAAGGACAGGGGGGTTGGATGAGCAGTTCTTC. It translates to CASSIRTGGLDEQFF.

The chain is built from TRBV27 and TRBJ2-1, with D possibly TRBD1 on 6 matching bases. In germline, CDR1 is MNHEY, CDR2 SMNVEV (reference sequence). The CDR3 covers 13 residues. V gave up 6 bases and J gave up 4 bases, with 10 bases separating them. CDR3 DNA: TGTGCCAGCAGGATGGACAGTTACAATGAGCAGTTCTTC. Its translation: CASRMDSYNEQFF.

The genes are TRBV7-2 and TRBJ2-7; TRBD2 matches at 12 bases. CDR3 length equals 17 residues. CDR1 SGHTA and CDR2 FQGNSA come from the germline V gene. With 5 bases clipped from V and 5 bases from J, the junction kept 13 bases outside the gene matches. CDR3 sequence reads: CASSRGLAGGQIDEQYF. The DNA of the CDR3 is TGTGCCAGCAGCCGGGGGCTAGCGGGAGGGCAAATAGACGAGCAGTACTTC.

The chain is built from TRBV2 and TRBJ1-3; the D is unclear. Looked up from germline, CDR1 is SNHLY and CDR2 is FYNNEI. Trimming pared 0 bases from V and 3 bases from J, leaving 9 bases between. The CDR3 is 15 residues long. For the CDR3, the DNA is TGTGCCAGCAGTGAAGCGCGAGGGATTGGAAACACCATATATTTT. This translates into CASSEARGIGNTIYF.

The chain joins TRBV28 to TRBJ2-1, with D tentatively TRBD2 (6 bases). V was shortened by 8 bases and J by 5 bases, with 10 bases between the two germline ends. CDR1 MDHEN and CDR2 SYDVKM come from the germline V gene. The CDR3 consists of 12 residues. CDR3 nucleotides: TGTGCCAGCGGCGGGGTCAACAATGAGCAGTTCTTC. Protein: CASGGVNNEQFF. Complete variable domain (other parts from reference TRBV28 and TRBJ2-1): DVKVTQSSRYLVKRTGEKVFLECVQDMDHENMFWYRQDPGLGLRLIYFSYDVKMKEKGDIPEGYSVSREKKERFSLILESASTNQTSMYLCASGGVNNEQFFGPGTRLTVL.

This sequence joins TRBV30 and TRBJ2-7; TRBD1 matches at 7 bases. V gave up 5 bases and J gave up 6 bases; unmatched junction bases: 7. The CDR3 consists of 12 residues. Germline V gene lookup returns CDR1 GTSNPN and CDR2 SVGIG (reference sequence). CDR3 sequence reads: CAWDDRDREQYF. CDR3 DNA sequence: TGTGCCTGGGACGACAGGGATCGCGAGCAGTACTTC. The full variable domain, in which reference TRBV30 and TRBJ2-7 provide the parts outside the CDR3, is SQTIHQWPATLVQPVGSPLSLECTVEGTSNPNLYWYRQAAGRGLQLLFYSVGIGQISSEVPQNLSASRPQDRQFILSSKKLLLSDSGFYLCAWDDRDREQYFGPGTRLTVT.

V gene TRBV14 combines with J gene TRBJ1-2; D remains unclear. V was pared by 7 bases and J by 5 bases, with 14 bases between. Germline values: CDR1 SGHDN, CDR2 FVKESK. This CDR3 spans 13 amino acids. The CDR3, as DNA: TGTGCCAGCACCCCCCTACCCCGTTATGGCTACACCTTC. This sequence encodes CASTPLPRYGYTF. The entire variable domain, with the rest obtained from reference TRBV14 and TRBJ1-2, is as follows: EAGVTQFPSHSVIEKGQTVTLRCDPISGHDNLYWYRRVMGKEIKFLLHFVKESKQDESGMPNNRFLAERTGGTYSTLKVQPAELEDSGVYFCASTPLPRYGYTFGSGTRLTVV.